This TCR beta chain comes out of a study of vaccination effects on CD4 cells after COVID-19. Before sequencing, viral peptide pools were used by the ViraFEST assay to expand antigen-specific CD4+ T cells. Following an approximately ten-day culture, CD4+ T cells were purified. The infection with SARS-CoV-2 (confirmed by PCR) occurred in this person between March and December 2020. Concerning this clone: Its antigen is unknown. The sample contains more than one DNA sequence encoding this CDR3.

Sequenced by immunoSEQ multiplex PCR; TCRdb stores in-frame clones only, minus some. Of around 53,000 clones listed, more than 65% are singletons. Germline values: CDR1 KGHSH, CDR2 LQKENI. Trimming cost V 3 bases and J 2 bases, with 9 bases left between them. CDR3 length equals 14 residues. The V and J genes are TRBV18 and TRBJ2-3; D gene unclear. Sequences were derived from CD4+ T cells from PBMCs cultured with HIV peptides, sampled before COVID-19 vaccination. Noted subset: HIV-1 Nef peptide pool negative control/reference culture. The clonotype originates from a human donor who had a prior SARS-CoV-2 infection. As DNA, the CDR3 is TGTGCCAGCTCACCGTTGGCAGCCACAGATACGCAGTATTTT. Translating it yields CASSPLAATDTQYF. The complete variable domain, with remaining parts taken from reference TRBV18 and TRBJ2-3, reads NAGVMQNPRHLVRRRGQEARLRCSPMKGHSHVYWYRQLPEEGLKFMVYLQKENIIDESGMPKERFSAEFPKEGPSILRIQQVVRGDSAAYFCASSPLAATDTQYFGPGTRLTVL.